The clone carrying this T cell receptor (beta chain) was detected only a few times. As yet, its antigen is unknown. Gene names are mouse gene names. The CDR3 end lies 4 residues beyond the end of the read and is filled in from the germline J gene. Pooled cells of cutaneous lymph node origin were sorted on CD4, CD8alpha, NKG2D, NKG2ACE and other markers. Extracted RNA was reverse transcribed, and the resulting cDNA served as sequencing template. Some clones are missing from TCRdb's copy, which holds only in-frame ones; the method was immunoSEQ multiplex PCR. The sample presents around 20,000 clones, none singletons. These data come from a study of CD8+ T cells in alopecia areata. For the study at large: Those receiving the skin were approximately 7-11-week-old female C3H/HeJ mice, whose grafts came from approximately 6-12-month-old C3H/HeJ donors with spontaneous alopecia. Study results and caveats: Clonality was higher in lesional than normal scalp, especially in alopecia totalis/universalis. Sequencing of scalp tissue also captures the resident alphabeta T cells of normal skin. Possibly as an HLA-related effect, TCR sharing across patients appeared less clear than in mice.

The V gene's germline CDR1 is NNHNN and CDR2 SYGAGS (reference sequence). This CDR3 contains 14 residues. The clonotype originates from a C3H/HeJ mouse with alopecia areata. MHC haplotype of the strain: H2-k. Source material: CD8+ T cells sorted from a lymph node. The V gene is TRBV13-2, the J gene TRBJ2-7; TRBD2 matches at 9 bases. The CDR3 loop is CASGDRDWVYEQYF. Incomplete CDR3 DNA: TGTGCCAGCGGTGACCGGGACTGGGTTTAT.